This T cell receptor (beta chain) was profiled in a study of cytomegalovirus exposure and HLA in healthy donors. Samples came from healthy bone marrow donors. Amplification used 60 Vbeta primers and 13 Jbeta primers. This table comes from immunoSEQ multiplex PCR, and its TCRdb copy is limited to in-frame clones, with some not included. In the table there are 120,000 or so clones, around three quarters of which are singletons. Germline V lookup: CDR1 MDHEN, CDR2 SYDVKM. This CDR3 spans 15 amino acids. The sequence was obtained from a man between 18 and 29 years old in good health and CMV-seronegative. The sample consisted of PBMCs. The chain is built from TRBV28 and TRBJ2-5; 9 bases are shared with TRBD2. The DNA end lines up better with TRBJ2-7; the J call may be wrong. CDR3 in DNA: TGTGCCAGCAGTTTAGCGGGAGGGCCGTCCTACGAGCAGTACTTC. Translated: CASSLAGGPSYEQYF.